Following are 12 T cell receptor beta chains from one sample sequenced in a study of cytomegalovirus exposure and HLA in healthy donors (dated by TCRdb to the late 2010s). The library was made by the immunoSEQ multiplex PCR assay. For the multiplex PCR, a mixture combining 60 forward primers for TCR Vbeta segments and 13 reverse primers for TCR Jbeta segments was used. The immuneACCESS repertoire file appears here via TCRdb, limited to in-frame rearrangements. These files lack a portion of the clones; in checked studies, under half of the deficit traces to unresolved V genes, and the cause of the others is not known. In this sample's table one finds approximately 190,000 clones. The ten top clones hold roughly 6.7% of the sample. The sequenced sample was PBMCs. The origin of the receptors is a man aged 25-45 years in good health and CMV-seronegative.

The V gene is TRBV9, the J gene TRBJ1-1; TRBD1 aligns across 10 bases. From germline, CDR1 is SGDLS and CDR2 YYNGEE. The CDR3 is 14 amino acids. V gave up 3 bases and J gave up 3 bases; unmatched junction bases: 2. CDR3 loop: CASSGDRGDTEAFF. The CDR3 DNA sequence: TGTGCCAGCAGCGGGGACAGGGGTGACACTGAAGCTTTCTTT.

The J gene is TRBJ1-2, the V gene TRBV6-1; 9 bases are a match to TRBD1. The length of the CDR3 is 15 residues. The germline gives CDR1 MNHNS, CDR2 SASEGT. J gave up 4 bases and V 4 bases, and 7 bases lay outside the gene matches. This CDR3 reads CASSGNRGQGYGYTF. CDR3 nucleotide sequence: TGTGCCAGCAGTGGAAACAGGGGGCAGGGCTATGGCTACACCTTC.

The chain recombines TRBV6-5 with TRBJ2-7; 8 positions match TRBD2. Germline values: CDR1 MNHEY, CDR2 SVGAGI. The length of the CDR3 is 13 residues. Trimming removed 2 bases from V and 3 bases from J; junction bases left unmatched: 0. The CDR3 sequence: CASSYGTSYEQYF. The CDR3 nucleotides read TGTGCCAGCAGTTACGGGACTAGCTACGAGCAGTACTTC.

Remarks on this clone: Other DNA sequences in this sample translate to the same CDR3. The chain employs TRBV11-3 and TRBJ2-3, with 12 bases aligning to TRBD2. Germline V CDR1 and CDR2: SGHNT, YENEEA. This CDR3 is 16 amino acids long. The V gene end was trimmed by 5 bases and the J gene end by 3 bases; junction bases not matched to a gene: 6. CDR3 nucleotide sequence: TGTGCCAGCAGCCTTGGGCTAGCGGGGGGGACAGATACGCAGTATTTT. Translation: CASSLGLAGGTDTQYF.

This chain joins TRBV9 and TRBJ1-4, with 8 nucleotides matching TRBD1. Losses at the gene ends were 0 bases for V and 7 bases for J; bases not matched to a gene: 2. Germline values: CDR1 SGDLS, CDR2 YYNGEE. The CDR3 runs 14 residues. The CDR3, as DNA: TGTGCCAGCAGCGTAGGACAGGGGTCTGAAAAACTGTTTTTT. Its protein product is CASSVGQGSEKLFF.

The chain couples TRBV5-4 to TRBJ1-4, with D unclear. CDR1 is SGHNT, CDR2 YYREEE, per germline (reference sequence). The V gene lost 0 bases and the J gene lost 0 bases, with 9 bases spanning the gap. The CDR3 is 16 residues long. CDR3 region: CASSLDASTTNEKLFF. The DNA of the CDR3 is TGTGCCAGCAGCTTGGACGCGTCGACAACTAATGAAAAACTGTTTTTT.

The CDR3 here is CAIEVAGWMFF. The CDR3 DNA is TGTGCCATCGAGGTTGCAGGGTGGATGTTTTTT. V and J are TRBV10-3 and TRBJ2-2, with D tentatively TRBD1 (5 bases). Germline V gene data show CDR1 as ENHRY and CDR2 as SYGVKD. With 8 bases removed from V and 15 bases from J, the gap between germline ends came to 16 bases. This CDR3 contains 11 residues.

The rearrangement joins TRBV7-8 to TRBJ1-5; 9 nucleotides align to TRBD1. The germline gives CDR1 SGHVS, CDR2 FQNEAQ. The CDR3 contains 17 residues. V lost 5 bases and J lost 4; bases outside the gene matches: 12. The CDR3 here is CASSPGADRGFNQPQHF. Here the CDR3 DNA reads TGTGCCAGCAGCCCAGGGGCGGACAGGGGATTTAATCAGCCCCAGCATTTT.

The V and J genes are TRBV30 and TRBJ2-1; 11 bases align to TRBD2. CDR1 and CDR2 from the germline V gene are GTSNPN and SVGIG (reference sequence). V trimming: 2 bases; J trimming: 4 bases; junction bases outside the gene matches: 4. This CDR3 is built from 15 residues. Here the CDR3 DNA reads TGTGCCTGGAGTCAGACTAGCGGGATTTACAATGAGCAGTTCTTC. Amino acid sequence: CAWSQTSGIYNEQFF. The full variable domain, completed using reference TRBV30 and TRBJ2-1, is SQTIHQWPATLVQPVGSPLSLECTVEGTSNPNLYWYRQAAGRGLQLLFYSVGIGQISSEVPQNLSASRPQDRQFILSSKKLLLSDSGFYLCAWSQTSGIYNEQFFGPGTRLTVL.

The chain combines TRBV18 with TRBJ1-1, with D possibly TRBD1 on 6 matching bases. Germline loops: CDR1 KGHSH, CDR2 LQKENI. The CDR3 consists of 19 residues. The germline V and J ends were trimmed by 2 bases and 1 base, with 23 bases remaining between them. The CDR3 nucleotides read TGTGCCAGCTCACCATCCAAGGACAGATTGGGTTCAGGGAACACTGAAGCTTTCTTT. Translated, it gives CASSPSKDRLGSGNTEAFF.

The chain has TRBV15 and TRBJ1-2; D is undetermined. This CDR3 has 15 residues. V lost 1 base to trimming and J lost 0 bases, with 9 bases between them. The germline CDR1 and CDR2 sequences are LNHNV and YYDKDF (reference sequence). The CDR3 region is CATSRVVLANYGYTF. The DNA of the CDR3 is TGTGCCACCAGCAGAGTGGTGCTAGCTAACTATGGCTACACCTTC. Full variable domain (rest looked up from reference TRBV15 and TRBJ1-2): DAMVIQNPRYQVTQFGKPVTLSCSQTLNHNVMYWYQQKSSQAPKLLFHYYDKDFNNEADTPDNFQSRRPNTSFCFLDIRSPGLGDTAMYLCATSRVVLANYGYTFGSGTRLTVV.

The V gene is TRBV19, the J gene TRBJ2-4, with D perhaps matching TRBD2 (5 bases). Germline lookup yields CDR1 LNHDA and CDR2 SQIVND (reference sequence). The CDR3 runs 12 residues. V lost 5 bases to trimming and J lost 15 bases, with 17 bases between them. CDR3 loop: CASSHIPGRGYF. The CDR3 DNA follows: TGTGCCAGTAGTCACATCCCGGGCCGGGGGTACTTC.